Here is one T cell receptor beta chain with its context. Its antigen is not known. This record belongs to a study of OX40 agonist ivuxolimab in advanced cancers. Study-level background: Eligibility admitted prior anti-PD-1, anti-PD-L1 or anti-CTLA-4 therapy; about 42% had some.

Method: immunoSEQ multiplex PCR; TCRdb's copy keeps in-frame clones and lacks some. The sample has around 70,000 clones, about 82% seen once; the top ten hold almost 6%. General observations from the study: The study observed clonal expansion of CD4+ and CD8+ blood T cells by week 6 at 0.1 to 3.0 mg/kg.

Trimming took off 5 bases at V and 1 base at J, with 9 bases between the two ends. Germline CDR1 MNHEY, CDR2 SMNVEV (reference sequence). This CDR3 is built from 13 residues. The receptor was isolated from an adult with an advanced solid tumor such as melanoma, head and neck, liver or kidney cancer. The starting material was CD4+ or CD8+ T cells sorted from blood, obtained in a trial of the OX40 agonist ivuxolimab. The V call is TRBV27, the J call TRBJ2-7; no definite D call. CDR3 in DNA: TGTGCCAGCAGTCCCGGCAGGTCCTACGAGCAGTACTTC. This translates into CASSPGRSYEQYF.